Presented here are 11 T cell receptor beta chains from one specimen sequenced in a study of blood T cell repertoires in COVID-19. Repertoires were generated with immunoSEQ multiplex PCR, while TCRdb's copy carries only in-frame clones and drops some. This table has around 65,000 clones, 80% to 85% appearing once. The sample consisted of peripheral blood. These receptors originate from a human donor in a cohort sampled during active COVID-19.

This sequence joins TRBV6-2 or TRBV6-3 and TRBJ1-2; tentative D call: TRBD1 (5 bases). Between the trimmed V and J ends, which lost 4 bases and 6 bases, there was a span of 30 bases. This CDR3 has 19 amino acids. Per germline, CDR1 MNHEY and CDR2 SVGEGT. CDR3 protein: CASSFRLQGKWGLSDGYTF. For the CDR3, the DNA is TGTGCCAGCAGTTTTCGGCTCCAGGGAAAGTGGGGTCTCTCCGATGGCTACACCTTC.

The rearrangement joins TRBV15 to TRBJ2-5; 9 bases agree with TRBD2. Germline CDR1 and CDR2: LNHNV and YYDKDF (reference sequence). Germline trimming cut 6 bases from V and 7 bases from J; bases unmatched to any gene: 12. The CDR3 has 15 residues. CDR3 region: CATSETLAGRGTQYF. CDR3 in DNA: TGTGCCACCAGTGAGACCCTAGCGGGACGGGGGACCCAGTACTTC.

The rearrangement joins TRBV5-6 to TRBJ1-6; tentatively, D is TRBD1 (5 bases). Germline CDR1 and CDR2: SGHDT and YYEEEE. V lost 4 bases, J lost 9 bases, and 14 bases lay in between. The CDR3 length is 14 residues. This CDR3 reads CASSGGHQGSPLHF. The DNA of the CDR3 is TGTGCCAGCAGCGGCGGACACCAGGGTTCACCCCTCCACTTT. Full variable domain (outside the CDR3, taken from reference TRBV5-6 and TRBJ1-6): DAGVTQSPTHLIKTRGQQVTLRCSPKSGHDTVSWYQQALGQGPQFIFQYYEEEERQRGNFPDRFSGHQFPNYSSELNVNALLLGDSALYLCASSGGHQGSPLHFGNGTRLTVT.

The CDR3 coding sequence is TGTGCCAGCTCACGCACGGACAGATCCTACGAGCAGTACTTC. Its protein is CASSRTDRSYEQYF. The chain carries TRBV18 and TRBJ2-7; TRBD1 might be the D (6 bases). The CDR3 is made up of 14 amino acids. Trimming removed 4 bases from V and 1 base from J, with 11 bases in between. In germline, CDR1 is KGHSH, CDR2 LQKENI.

The rearrangement joins TRBV7-9 to TRBJ2-7, with TRBD2 as a possible D gene (6 bases). Between the trimmed V and J ends, which lost 2 bases and 6 bases, there was a span of 8 bases. This CDR3 spans 12 amino acids. CDR1 and CDR2 from the germline V gene are SEHNR and FQNEAQ (reference sequence). CDR3 coding DNA: TGTGCCAGCAGCTTAATGGGGGGCGAGCAGTACTTC. Amino acids: CASSLMGGEQYF.

CDR3: CASSPPGRNEQYF. The CDR3 nucleotides read TGTGCCAGCTCACCACCCGGCAGGAACGAGCAGTACTTC. This rearrangement joins TRBV18 to TRBJ2-7, with unresolved D. The germline V gene has CDR1 KGHSH and CDR2 LQKENI. V lost 0 bases and J 5 bases, leaving 8 bases between the germline ends. The CDR3 loop spans 13 amino acids.

The chain combines TRBV19 with TRBJ2-4; 7 nucleotides align to TRBD1. The trim removed 3 bases at V and 6 bases at J, leaving 5 bases unmatched. This CDR3 has 14 amino acids. The V gene's germline CDR1 is LNHDA and CDR2 SQIVND (reference sequence). CDR3 residues: CASSMGTVLNIQYF. The CDR3 bases are TGTGCCAGTAGTATGGGGACAGTACTAAACATTCAGTACTTC.

The V gene is TRBV4-1, the J gene TRBJ2-3, with 10 bases fitting TRBD2. The CDR3 is made up of 15 amino acids. CDR1 and CDR2 (germline): MGHRA, YSYEKL. V was pared by 6 bases and J by 3 bases, with 6 bases of the junction left unmatched. CDR3 sequence (DNA): TGCGCCAGCAGTCCCCGGACTAGCGGTACAGATACGCAGTATTTT. This gives the protein CASSPRTSGTDTQYF.

V usage is TRBV30 and J usage is TRBJ2-1; a weak D match, TRBD1 (6 bases). Germline CDR1 is GTSNPN and CDR2 is SVGIG (reference sequence). There are 14 residues in the CDR3. The V end lost 2 bases, the J end lost 4 bases, and 12 bases lay between the germline ends. The CDR3, as DNA: TGTGCCTGGAGTTGGCCGGGACATTACAATGAGCAGTTCTTC. This codes for CAWSWPGHYNEQFF.

This chain links TRBV7-9 with TRBJ2-7, with 10 nucleotides matching TRBD2. V shed 2 bases, J shed 5 bases, and the junction held 6 bases outside the gene matches. This CDR3 spans 15 amino acids. CDR1 SEHNR and CDR2 FQNEAQ come from the germline V gene (reference sequence). CDR3 in DNA: TGTGCCAGCAGCTTAAGTTCCGGGACTAGCGACGAGCAGTACTTC. Its translation: CASSLSSGTSDEQYF.

This chain connects TRBV27 to TRBJ2-1; 15 nucleotides agree with TRBD2. CDR1 is MNHEY, CDR2 SMNVEV, per germline (reference sequence). V shed 5 bases and J 7 bases; nucleotides not matched to a gene: 9. The CDR3 consists of 17 residues. The CDR3 loop reads CASSSLLGTSGRNEQFF. The CDR3 DNA sequence: TGTGCCAGCAGTAGTCTCCTCGGGACTAGCGGGAGGAATGAGCAGTTCTTC.